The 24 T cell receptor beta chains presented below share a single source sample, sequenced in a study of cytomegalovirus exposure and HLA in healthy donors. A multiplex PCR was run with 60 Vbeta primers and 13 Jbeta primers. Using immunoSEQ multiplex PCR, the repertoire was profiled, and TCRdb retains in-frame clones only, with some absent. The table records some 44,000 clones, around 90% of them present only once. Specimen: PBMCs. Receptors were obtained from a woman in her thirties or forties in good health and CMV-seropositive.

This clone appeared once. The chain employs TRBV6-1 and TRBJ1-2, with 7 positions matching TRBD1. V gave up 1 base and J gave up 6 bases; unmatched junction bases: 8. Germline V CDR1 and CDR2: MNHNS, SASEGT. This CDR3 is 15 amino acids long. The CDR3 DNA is TGTGCCAGCAGTGAAGGGGAGACAGGGTCTGATGGCTACACCTTC. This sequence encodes CASSEGETGSDGYTF.

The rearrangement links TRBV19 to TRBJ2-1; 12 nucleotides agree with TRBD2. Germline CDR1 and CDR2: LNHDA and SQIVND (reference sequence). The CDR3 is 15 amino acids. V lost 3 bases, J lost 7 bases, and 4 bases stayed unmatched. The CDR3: CASSILAGGLNEQFF. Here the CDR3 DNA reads TGTGCCAGTAGTATCCTAGCGGGAGGGCTGAATGAGCAGTTCTTC.

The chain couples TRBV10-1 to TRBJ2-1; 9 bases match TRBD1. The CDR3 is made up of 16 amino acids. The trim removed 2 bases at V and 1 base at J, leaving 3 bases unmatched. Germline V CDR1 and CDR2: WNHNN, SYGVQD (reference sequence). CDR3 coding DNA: TGCGCCAGCAGTGAGGGGGGACAGGGTTCCTACAATGAGCAGTTCTTC. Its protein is CASSEGGQGSYNEQFF.

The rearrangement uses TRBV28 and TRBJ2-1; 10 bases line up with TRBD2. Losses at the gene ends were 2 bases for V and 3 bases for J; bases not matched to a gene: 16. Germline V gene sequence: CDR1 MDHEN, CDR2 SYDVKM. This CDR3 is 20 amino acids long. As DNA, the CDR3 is TGTGCCAGCAGTTTAACTGGACTAGCGGCCTCCATTGGTTTCTACAATGAGCAGTTCTTC. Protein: CASSLTGLAASIGFYNEQFF.

DNA of the CDR3: TGTGCCAGTAGTATTGTTCGTGGGAAAGCGGATTGGCACTATGGCTACACCTTC. Translated, it gives CASSIVRGKADWHYGYTF. The V gene is TRBV19, the J gene TRBJ1-2; no definite D call. V lost 3 bases to trimming and J lost 3 bases, with 23 bases between them. The CDR3 length is 18 residues. The germline CDR1 and CDR2 sequences are LNHDA and SQIVND (reference sequence).

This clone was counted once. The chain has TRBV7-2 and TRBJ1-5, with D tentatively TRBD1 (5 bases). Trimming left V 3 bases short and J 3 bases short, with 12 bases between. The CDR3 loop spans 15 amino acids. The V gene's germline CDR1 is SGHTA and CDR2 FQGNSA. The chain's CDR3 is CASSFYSGPNQPQHF. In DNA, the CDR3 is TGTGCCAGCAGCTTTTATTCAGGGCCCAATCAGCCCCAGCATTTT.

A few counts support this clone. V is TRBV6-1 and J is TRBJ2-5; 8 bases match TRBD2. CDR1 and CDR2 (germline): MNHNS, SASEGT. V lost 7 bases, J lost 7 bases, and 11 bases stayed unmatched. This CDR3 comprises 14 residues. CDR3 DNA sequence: TGTGCCAGCAAAACAGGAGCGGGAGCCGGGACCCAGTACTTC. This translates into CASKTGAGAGTQYF.

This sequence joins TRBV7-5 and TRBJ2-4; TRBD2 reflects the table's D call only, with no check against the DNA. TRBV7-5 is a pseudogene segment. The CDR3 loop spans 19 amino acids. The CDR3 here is CVRSLTKRPIPIAKNIQYF. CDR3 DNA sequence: TGTGTCAGAAGCCTCACTAAAAGGCCTATCCCAATAGCCAAAAACATTCAGTACTTC.

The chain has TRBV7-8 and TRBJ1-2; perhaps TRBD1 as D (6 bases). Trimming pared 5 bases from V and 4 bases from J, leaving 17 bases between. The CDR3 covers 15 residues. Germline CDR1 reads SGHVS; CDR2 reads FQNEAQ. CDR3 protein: CASSAESGGFYGYTF. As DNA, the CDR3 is TGTGCCAGCAGCGCCGAGAGCGGGGGCTTCTATGGCTACACCTTC.

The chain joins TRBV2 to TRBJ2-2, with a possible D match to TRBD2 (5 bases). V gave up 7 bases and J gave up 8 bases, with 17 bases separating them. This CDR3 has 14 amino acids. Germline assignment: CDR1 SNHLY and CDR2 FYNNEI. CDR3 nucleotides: TGTGCCAGCAAGGTGGAGAGGGCTCTTGGGGAGCTGTTTTTT. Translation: CASKVERALGELFF.

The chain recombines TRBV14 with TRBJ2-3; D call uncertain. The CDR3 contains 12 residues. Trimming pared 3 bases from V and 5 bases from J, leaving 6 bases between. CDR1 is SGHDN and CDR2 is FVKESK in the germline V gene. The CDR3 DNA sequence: TGTGCCAGCAGCCAGACTGTAGATACGCAGTATTTT. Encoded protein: CASSQTVDTQYF.

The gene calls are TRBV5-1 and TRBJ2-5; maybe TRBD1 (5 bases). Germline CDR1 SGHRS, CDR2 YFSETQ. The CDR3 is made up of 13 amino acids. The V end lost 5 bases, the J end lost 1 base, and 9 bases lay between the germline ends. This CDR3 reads CASSTQGQETQYF. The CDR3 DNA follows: TGCGCCAGCAGTACCCAGGGCCAAGAGACCCAGTACTTC. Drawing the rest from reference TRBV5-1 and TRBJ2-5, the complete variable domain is KAGVTQTPRYLIKTRGQQVTLSCSPISGHRSVSWYQQTPGQGLQFLFEYFSETQRNKGNFPGRFSGRQFSNSRSEMNVSTLELGDSALYLCASSTQGQETQYFGPGTRLLVL.

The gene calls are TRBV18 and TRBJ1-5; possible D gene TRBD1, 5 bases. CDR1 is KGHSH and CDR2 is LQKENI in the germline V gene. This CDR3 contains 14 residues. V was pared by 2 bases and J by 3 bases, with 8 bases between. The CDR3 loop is CASSPDSNNQPQHF. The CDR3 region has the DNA TGTGCCAGCTCACCAGACAGTAACAATCAGCCCCAGCATTTT.

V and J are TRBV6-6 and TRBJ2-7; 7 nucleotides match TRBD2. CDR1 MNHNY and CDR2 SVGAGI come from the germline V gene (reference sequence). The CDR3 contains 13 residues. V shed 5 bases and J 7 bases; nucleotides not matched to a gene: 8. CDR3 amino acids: CASSPWGGREQYF. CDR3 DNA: TGTGCCAGCAGTCCCTGGGGGGGTCGGGAGCAGTACTTC.

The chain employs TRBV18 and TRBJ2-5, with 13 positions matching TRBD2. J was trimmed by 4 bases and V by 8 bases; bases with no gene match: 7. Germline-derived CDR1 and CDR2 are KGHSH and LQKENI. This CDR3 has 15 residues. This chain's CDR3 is CASRTGTSGAETQYF. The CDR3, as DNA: TGTGCCAGCCGGACCGGGACTAGCGGGGCAGAGACCCAGTACTTC.

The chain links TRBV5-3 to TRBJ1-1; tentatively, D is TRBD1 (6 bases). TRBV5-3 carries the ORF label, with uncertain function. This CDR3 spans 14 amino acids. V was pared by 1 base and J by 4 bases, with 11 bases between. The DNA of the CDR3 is TGTGCCAGAAGCTTGTTGAACAGGGCCACTGAAGCTTTCTTT. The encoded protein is CARSLLNRATEAFF.

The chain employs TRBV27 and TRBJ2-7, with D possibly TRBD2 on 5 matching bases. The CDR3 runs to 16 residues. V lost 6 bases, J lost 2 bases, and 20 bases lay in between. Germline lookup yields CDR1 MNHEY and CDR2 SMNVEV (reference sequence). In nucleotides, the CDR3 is TGTGCCAGCAGATCCAATAAGGTTCCAGCGGCCTACGAGCAGTACTTC. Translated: CASRSNKVPAAYEQYF.

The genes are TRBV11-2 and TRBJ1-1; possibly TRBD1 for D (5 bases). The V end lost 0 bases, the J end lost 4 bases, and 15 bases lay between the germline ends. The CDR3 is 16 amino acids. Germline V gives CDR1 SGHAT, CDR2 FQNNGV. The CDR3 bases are TGTGCCAGCAGCTTAGATGGGGCAGGGTGGAGCACTGAAGCTTTCTTT. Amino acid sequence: CASSLDGAGWSTEAFF. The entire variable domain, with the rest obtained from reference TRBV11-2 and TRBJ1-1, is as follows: EAGVAQSPRYKIIEKRQSVAFWCNPISGHATLYWYQQILGQGPKLLIQFQNNGVVDDSQLPKDRFSAERLKGVDSTLKIQPAKLEDSAVYLCASSLDGAGWSTEAFFGQGTRLTVV.

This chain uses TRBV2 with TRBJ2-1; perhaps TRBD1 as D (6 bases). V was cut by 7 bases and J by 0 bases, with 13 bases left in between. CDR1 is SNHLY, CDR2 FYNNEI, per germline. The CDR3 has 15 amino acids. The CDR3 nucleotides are TGTGCCAGCAATAAAGACAGGAACTCCTACAATGAGCAGTTCTTC. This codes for CASNKDRNSYNEQFF. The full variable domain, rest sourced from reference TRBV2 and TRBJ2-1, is EPEVTQTPSHQVTQMGQEVILRCVPISNHLYFYWYRQILGQKVEFLVSFYNNEISEKSEIFDDQFSVERPDGSNFTLKIRSTKLEDSAMYFCASNKDRNSYNEQFFGPGTRLTVL.

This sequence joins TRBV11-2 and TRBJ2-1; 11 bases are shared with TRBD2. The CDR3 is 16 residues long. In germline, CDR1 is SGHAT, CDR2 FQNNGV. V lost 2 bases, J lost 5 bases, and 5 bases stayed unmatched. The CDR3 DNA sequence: TGTGCCAGCAGCTTAACTAGCGGGGGAACTAACAATGAGCAGTTCTTC. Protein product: CASSLTSGGTNNEQFF.

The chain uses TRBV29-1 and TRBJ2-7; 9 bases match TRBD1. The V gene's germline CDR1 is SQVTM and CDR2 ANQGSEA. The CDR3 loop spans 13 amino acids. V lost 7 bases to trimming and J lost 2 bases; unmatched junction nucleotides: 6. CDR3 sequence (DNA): TGCAGCGCACGCGGGACAGGGCCCTACGAGCAGTACTTC. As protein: CSARGTGPYEQYF.

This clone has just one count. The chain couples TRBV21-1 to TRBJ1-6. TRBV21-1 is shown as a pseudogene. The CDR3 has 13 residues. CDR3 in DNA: TGTGCCAGCAGCCCTTTACTGGAGAGATCCCTCCACTTT. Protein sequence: CASSPLLERSLHF.

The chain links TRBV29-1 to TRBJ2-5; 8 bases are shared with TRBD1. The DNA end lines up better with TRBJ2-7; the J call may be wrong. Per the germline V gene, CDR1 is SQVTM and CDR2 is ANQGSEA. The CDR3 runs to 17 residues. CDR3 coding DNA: TGCAGCGGGAGACAGGGGTGGATACCGGAGGGGTCCTACGAGCAGTACTTC. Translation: CSGRQGWIPEGSYEQYF.

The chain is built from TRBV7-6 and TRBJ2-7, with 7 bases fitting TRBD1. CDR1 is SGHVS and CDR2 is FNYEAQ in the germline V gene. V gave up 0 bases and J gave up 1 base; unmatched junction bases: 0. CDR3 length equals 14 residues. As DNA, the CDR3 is TGTGCCAGCAGCTTAGCGGGACAGTCCTACGAGCAGTACTTC. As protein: CASSLAGQSYEQYF.